This T cell receptor beta chain was sequenced during a study of cytomegalovirus exposure and HLA in healthy donors. With 8 bases clipped from V and 4 bases from J, the junction kept 7 bases outside the gene matches. The CDR3 is 13 amino acids. CDR1 MDHEN and CDR2 SYDVKM come from the germline V gene. This PCR relied on a set of 60 Vbeta primers and 13 Jbeta primers. Repertoires were generated with immunoSEQ multiplex PCR, while TCRdb's copy carries only in-frame clones and drops some. The sample has 100,000 to 150,000 clones, around 68% seen once. V is TRBV28 and J is TRBJ2-7; the match to TRBD1 covers 8 bases. Material: PBMCs. The source of this sequence is a man in his forties or fifties in good health and CMV-seropositive. In DNA form, the CDR3 reads TGTGCCAGCCAGGGACAGGAGGGTTACGAGCAGTACTTC. It specifies CASQGQEGYEQYF.